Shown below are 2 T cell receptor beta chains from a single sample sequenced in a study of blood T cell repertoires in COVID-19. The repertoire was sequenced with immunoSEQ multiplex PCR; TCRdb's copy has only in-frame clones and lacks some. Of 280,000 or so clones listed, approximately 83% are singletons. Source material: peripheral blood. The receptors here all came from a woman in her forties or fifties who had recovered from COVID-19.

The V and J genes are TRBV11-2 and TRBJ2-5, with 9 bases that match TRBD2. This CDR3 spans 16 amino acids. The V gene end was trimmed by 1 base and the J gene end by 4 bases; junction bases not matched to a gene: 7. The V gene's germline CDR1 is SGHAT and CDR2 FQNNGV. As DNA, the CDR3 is TGTGCCAGCAGCTTAGTAGGCAGCGGGGGGCGAGAGACCCAGTACTTC. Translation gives CASSLVGSGGRETQYF.

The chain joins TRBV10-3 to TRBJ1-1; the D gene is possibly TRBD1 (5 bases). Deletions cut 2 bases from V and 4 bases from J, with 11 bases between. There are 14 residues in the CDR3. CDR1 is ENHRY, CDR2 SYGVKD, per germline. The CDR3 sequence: CAISEVGRGTEAFF. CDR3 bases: TGTGCCATCAGTGAGGTGGGGCGGGGCACTGAAGCTTTCTTT.